The rows below give T cell receptor beta chains drawn from one sample of a study of T cells in Graves' hyperthyroidism and ophthalmopathy. TCRdb redid the calling of the multiplex PCR reads with MiXCR, one entry per CDR3 protein. The table shows 200,000 to 250,000 distinct CDR3 sequences, with approximately 23% occurring only once. Sample: blood. These receptors all come from a woman in her thirties or forties with Graves' ophthalmopathy. The CDR3 runs from the conserved cysteine through the conserved F or W. A D gene is named only where the DNA matches it firmly. Expanded clones are given a class, and other clones once, few, many or no size at all.

J gene	CDR3 length	clone size	D gene	V gene	CDR3 DNA	CDR3 protein
TRBJ2-6	16	NA	NA	TRBV28	TGTGCCAGCAGTTTTGCTAGTAGCTCTGGGGCCAACGTCCTGACTTTC	CASSFASSSGANVLTF
TRBJ2-6	15	many	NA	TRBV7-3	TGTGCCAGCAGCTTGCGGGTCGGTGGGGCCAACGTCCTGACTTTC	CASSLRVGGANVLTF
TRBJ2-6	15	NA	NA	TRBV30	TGTGCCTGGAGTGTACTACAGTCTGGGGCCAACGTCCTGACTTTC	CAWSVLQSGANVLTF
TRBJ2-4	18	many	NA	TRBV15	TGTGCCACCAGCAGCCGGGGACCAAAATCCCTAGCCAAAAACATTCAGTACTTC	CATSSRGPKSLAKNIQYF
TRBJ1-2	16	NA	NA	TRBV13	TGTGCCAGCAGCTTAGGGTTCGAGGAAGTTCGGTATGGCTACACCTTC	CASSLGFEEVRYGYTF
TRBJ2-5	15	few	NA	TRBV6-5	TGTGCCAGCAGTTACCTCGGGCGGGCGGGGGAGACCCAGTACTTC	CASSYLGRAGETQYF
TRBJ2-7	13	NA	NA	TRBV29-1	TGCAGCGTTGAAGGGGGTGGCAGCTACGAGCAGTACTTC	CSVEGGGSYEQYF
TRBJ2-4	15	NA	NA	TRBV7-2	TGTGCCAGCAGTTTGGTGGTCAGGGCCGAAGGGATTCAGTACTTC	CASSLVVRAEGIQYF
TRBJ2-7	16	NA	TRBD1	TRBV12-3/TRBV12-4	TGTGCCAGCAGCCCAGCCGGGACAGGGGGCCCAAGGGAGCAGTACTTC	CASSPAGTGGPREQYF
TRBJ2-7	13	NA	NA	TRBV7-8	TGTGCCAGCAGCTTAGCGCTAAAGGTGGGGCAGTACTTC	CASSLALKVGQYF
TRBJ1-2	14	many	NA	TRBV27	TGTGCCAGCAGTTTTAACAGTGAATTCTATGGCTACACCTTC	CASSFNSEFYGYTF
TRBJ2-3	18	many	NA	TRBV11-1	TGTGCCAGCAGCTTAGAATCTATGGCGGTAACTAGCACAGATACGCAGTATTTT	CASSLESMAVTSTDTQYF
TRBJ1-1	12	many	NA	TRBV12-3/TRBV12-4	TGTGCCAGCAGTCTAGCGGGGACTGAAGCTTTCTTT	CASSLAGTEAFF
TRBJ1-1	14	many	NA	TRBV18	TGTGCCAGCTCACCCCTGGACAGTCAAACTGAAGCTTTCTTT	CASSPLDSQTEAFF